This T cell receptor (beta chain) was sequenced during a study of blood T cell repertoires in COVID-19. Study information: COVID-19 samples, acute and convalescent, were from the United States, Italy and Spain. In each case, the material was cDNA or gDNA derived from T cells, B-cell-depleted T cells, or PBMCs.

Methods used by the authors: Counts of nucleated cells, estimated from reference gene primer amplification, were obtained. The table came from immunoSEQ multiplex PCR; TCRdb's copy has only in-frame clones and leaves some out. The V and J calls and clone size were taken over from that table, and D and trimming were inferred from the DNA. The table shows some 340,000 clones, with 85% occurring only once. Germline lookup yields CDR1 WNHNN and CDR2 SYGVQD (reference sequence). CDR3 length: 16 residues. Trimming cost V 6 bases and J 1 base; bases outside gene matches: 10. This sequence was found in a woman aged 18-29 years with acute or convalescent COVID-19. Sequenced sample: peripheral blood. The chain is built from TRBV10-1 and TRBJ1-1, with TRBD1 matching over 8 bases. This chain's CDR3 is CASSPGQGLGNTEAFF. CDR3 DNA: TGCGCCAGCAGCCCTGGACAGGGCTTGGGGAACACTGAAGCTTTCTTT.